The present T cell receptor (beta chain) was sequenced within a study of T cell changes during pregnancy in multiple sclerosis. Assay: immunoSEQ multiplex PCR; the TCRdb copy retains only in-frame clones and omits some. The sample gives 42,000 or so clones, about nine tenths of which show up once; about a tenth is in the top ten. The germline gives CDR1 SGHAT, CDR2 FQNNGV. Between the trimmed V and J ends, which lost 4 bases and 4 bases, there was a span of 5 bases. The CDR3 has 12 amino acids. Sequenced here: CD8+ T cells from peripheral blood mononuclear cells, sampled in the first trimester of pregnancy. V gene TRBV11-2 combines with J gene TRBJ1-3; D remains unclear. The TCR comes from a female donor with multiple sclerosis, enrolled in a pregnancy study. The CDR3 here is CASSSGGNTIYF. In DNA, the CDR3 is TGTGCCAGCAGCTCAGGAGGAAACACCATATATTTT.